This passage covers 9 T cell receptor beta chains from one sample sequenced in a study of T cell responses to AZD1222 COVID-19 vaccine. TCRdb's table, derived via immunoSEQ multiplex PCR, lists solely in-frame clones and lacks some. Among 140,000 to 150,000 clones listed, just over 90% were seen once. This material consisted of peripheral blood, taken 28 days after the second AZD1222 dose. The receptors here all came from an adult who received the AZD1222 COVID-19 vaccine.

The chain carries TRBV15 and TRBJ1-3; the match to TRBD1 covers 7 bases. Germline lookup yields CDR1 LNHNV and CDR2 YYDKDF (reference sequence). The CDR3 spans 15 residues. With V trimmed by 0 bases and J by 4 bases, 3 bases remained unmatched. CDR3 in DNA: TGTGCCACCAGCAGAGATACAGGGGCCGGAAACACCATATATTTT. The encoded protein is CATSRDTGAGNTIYF.

This chain joins TRBV9 and TRBJ1-6, with D possibly being TRBD1 (5 bases). Germline V gives CDR1 SGDLS, CDR2 YYNGEE. V was clipped by 3 bases and J by 8 bases, with 15 bases between them. The CDR3 is made up of 15 amino acids. The CDR3 here is CASSGQGRRDSPLHF. The CDR3 bases are TGTGCCAGCAGCGGGCAGGGTAGGCGGGATTCACCCCTCCACTTT. The full variable domain, in which reference TRBV9 and TRBJ1-6 provide the parts outside the CDR3, is DSGVTQTPKHLITATGQRVTLRCSPRSGDLSVYWYQQSLDQGLQFLIQYYNGEERAKGNILERFSAQQFPDLHSELNLSSLELGDSALYFCASSGQGRRDSPLHFGNGTRLTVT.

The V and J genes are TRBV2 and TRBJ2-5, with 10 positions matching TRBD2. Trimming removed 3 bases from V and 5 bases from J; junction bases left unmatched: 6. The germline V gene encodes CDR1 SNHLY and CDR2 FYNNEI. CDR3 size: 15 residues. CDR3 in DNA: TGTGCCAGCAGTGATGGGCTAGCGGGAGTGGAGACCCAGTACTTC. Translated: CASSDGLAGVETQYF.

The genes are TRBV28 and TRBJ1-2; 8 positions agree with TRBD1. CDR1 is MDHEN, CDR2 SYDVKM, per germline. V was clipped by 3 bases and J by 4 bases; unmatched bases: 7. The length of the CDR3 is 15 residues. The CDR3 DNA reads as TGTGCCAGCAGTTTCTCCGGACAGGGAACCTATGGCTACACCTTC. Its translation: CASSFSGQGTYGYTF.

This clone came up once. The chain couples TRBV3-1 (or the pseudogene TRBV3-2) to TRBJ2-1, with D perhaps TRBD2 (5 bases). Trimming stripped 5 bases from V and 4 bases from J, with 9 bases between. The CDR3 covers 13 residues. Germline V gene lookup returns CDR1 LGHDT and CDR2 YNNKEL (reference sequence). The CDR3 bases are TGTGCCAGCAGCGCACAGCGGTACAATGAGCAGTTCTTC. This gives the protein CASSAQRYNEQFF.

The chain is built from TRBV3-1 (or the pseudogene TRBV3-2) and TRBJ2-7, with D perhaps matching TRBD1 or TRBD2 (5 bases each). CDR1 and CDR2 (germline): LGHDT, YNNKEL (reference sequence). V dropped 0 bases and J dropped 10 bases, with 13 bases sitting between them. The CDR3 length is 13 residues. The chain's CDR3 is CASSQEGTQKQYF. The CDR3 DNA reads TGTGCCAGCAGCCAAGAGGGGACGCAAAAACAGTACTTC.

The V and J genes are TRBV11-2 and TRBJ1-4; 10 nucleotides line up with TRBD1. The CDR3 covers 18 residues. The trim removed 5 bases at V and 3 bases at J, leaving 12 bases unmatched. Per the germline V gene, CDR1 is SGHAT and CDR2 is FQNNGV. The CDR3 region has the DNA TGTGCCAGCAGCCGCGGACAGGGGGACCAGGGGCCTAATGAAAAACTGTTTTTT. Translating gives CASSRGQGDQGPNEKLFF.

The chain recombines TRBV7-9 with TRBJ1-4; 7 nucleotides align to TRBD1. V trimming: 2 bases; J trimming: 8 bases; junction bases outside the gene matches: 8. Germline CDR1 is SEHNR and CDR2 is FQNEAQ (reference sequence). There are 15 residues in the CDR3. The CDR3 sequence: CASSLKSGGREKLFF. DNA for the CDR3: TGTGCCAGCAGCTTAAAGTCAGGGGGTAGAGAAAAACTGTTTTTT.

The chain recombines TRBV5-1 with TRBJ2-1, with 9 bases identical to TRBD2. Germline values: CDR1 SGHRS, CDR2 YFSETQ. The V segment lost 1 base and the J segment 1 base; nucleotides outside the gene matches: 3. The CDR3 is 16 amino acids. CDR3 protein: CASSLRGGVSYNEQFF. The CDR3 DNA reads as TGCGCCAGCAGCTTGCGCGGGGGGGTTTCCTACAATGAGCAGTTCTTC.